Reported below is one T cell receptor (beta chain). Antigen unknown. The record originates from a study of OX40 agonist ivuxolimab in advanced cancers. Broader study findings: Dosing at 0.1 to 3.0 mg/kg was accompanied by clonal expansion of CD4+ and CD8+ blood T cells by week 6.

Sequenced by immunoSEQ multiplex PCR; TCRdb stores in-frame clones only, minus some. Of 90,000 to 100,000 clones listed, roughly nine tenths are singletons. Germline CDR1 reads GTSNPN; CDR2 reads SVGIG (reference sequence). Trimming shortened V by 8 bases and J by 3 bases, and 19 bases separated the two germline ends. This CDR3 spans 14 amino acids. The TCR originated in an adult with an advanced solid tumor such as melanoma, head and neck, liver or kidney cancer. The material was CD4+ or CD8+ T cells sorted from blood, obtained in a trial of the OX40 agonist ivuxolimab. The gene calls are TRBV30 and TRBJ1-1, with no clear D. Here the CDR3 reads CAHSRGIVDTEAFF. The CDR3 DNA follows: TGTGCCCACTCCAGAGGGATCGTTGACACTGAAGCTTTCTTT.